This TCR beta chain was recovered during a study of shared clonotypes between healthy human individuals. General study results and limits: A few donors held about 5% of naive CD4 clonotypes in common.

Concerning this clone itself: The antigen is not known.

CDR3 length: 15 amino acids. V lost 3 bases and J lost 6, with 14 bases in between. The germline gives CDR1 SEHNR, CDR2 FQNEAQ (reference sequence). Clones were sequenced by immunoSEQ multiplex PCR, and TCRdb holds only the in-frame ones, with some missing. The data show roughly 300,000 clones, with around 86% seen just once and 15% to 20% held by the top ten. CD45RO+ cells went into CD8 memory alongside CCR7-negative CD45RA+ TemRA cells. Sample: memory CD8+ T cells sorted from blood. Described subset: CD45RO+ cells pooled with CCR7-negative TemRA cells. The TCR was taken from a man between 18 and 35 years old in good health. This sequence joins TRBV7-9 and TRBJ2-2; D perhaps matches TRBD1 (6 bases). The CDR3, as DNA: TGTGCCAGCAGCTTTCACGACTGGGGGCCCGGGGAGCTGTTTTTT. It is translated as CASSFHDWGPGELFF.